Following are 18 T cell receptor beta chains from one sample sequenced in a study of patients and donors after allogeneic stem cell transplantation. TCRdb passed the RT-PCR reads through MiXCR, listing each CDR3 protein once. The sample holds 920,000 or so distinct CDR3 sequences, approximately 19% seen once. The sequencing sample was made of blood, either unsorted or a sorted T cell fraction (not recorded which). These receptors came from a human donor who was either an allogeneic HSCT recipient or a stem cell or donor lymphocyte infusion donor (not recorded which). It is not recorded whose cells these are; they may come from a transplant donor.

This clonotype has a single count. The V gene is TRBV20-1, the J gene TRBJ1-2; tentative D call: TRBD1 (6 bases). Germline CDR1 reads DFQATT; CDR2 reads SNEGSKA (reference sequence). This CDR3 has 14 residues. V dropped 3 bases and J dropped 4 bases, with 15 bases sitting between them. CDR3: CSARGKPGAYGYTF. The CDR3 region has the DNA TGCAGTGCTAGGGGGAAACCGGGGGCCTATGGCTACACCTTC.

The genes are TRBV24-1 and TRBJ2-3; D might be TRBD2 (6 bases). The CDR3 has 14 residues. Per germline, CDR1 KGHDR and CDR2 SFDVKD. The V and J ends lost 0 bases and 5 bases respectively, with 8 bases between them. For the CDR3, the DNA is TGTGCCACCAGTGATTTGACGGGAGTAGATACGCAGTATTTT. This codes for CATSDLTGVDTQYF.

The chain carries TRBV12-3 or TRBV12-4 and TRBJ2-1; weak D call: TRBD2 (6 bases). The CDR3 sequence is 13 residues long. Trimming removed 3 bases at V and 9 bases at J, with 12 bases between. CDR3 residues: CASSLPQGGEQFF. CDR3 bases: TGTGCCAGCAGTTTGCCCCAGGGAGGTGAGCAGTTCTTC.

This clonotype was observed a handful of times. The chain is built from TRBV5-1 and TRBJ2-2; tentatively, D is TRBD1 or TRBD2 (6 bases each). Germline-derived CDR1 and CDR2 are SGHRS and YFSETQ. The CDR3 length is 14 residues. The V gene lost 0 bases and the J gene lost 8 bases, with 11 bases spanning the gap. The DNA for the CDR3 is TGCGCCAGCAGCTTGGAGACAGGAGGGGGGGAGCTGTTTTTT. Protein sequence: CASSLETGGGELFF.

This sequence joins TRBV6-5 and TRBJ2-7; 8 positions match TRBD2. With 0 bases clipped from V and 6 bases from J, the junction kept 10 bases outside the gene matches. This CDR3 region has 16 residues. Germline CDR1 MNHEY, CDR2 SVGAGI. The CDR3 DNA is TGTGCCAGCAGTTACTCGAAAACGGGGGGGCCCCCCGAGCAGTACTTC. Translation: CASSYSKTGGPPEQYF.

The V call is TRBV5-1, the J call TRBJ2-7; the match to TRBD1 covers 8 bases. Trimming removed 4 bases from V and 3 bases from J; junction bases left unmatched: 12. The CDR3 totals 16 residues. Germline values: CDR1 SGHRS, CDR2 YFSETQ. This chain's CDR3 is CASSESPGTGGYEQYF. In DNA form, the CDR3 reads TGCGCCAGCAGCGAGTCTCCCGGGACAGGAGGCTACGAGCAGTACTTC. Using reference TRBV5-1 and TRBJ2-7 for the parts outside the CDR3, the full variable domain is KAGVTQTPRYLIKTRGQQVTLSCSPISGHRSVSWYQQTPGQGLQFLFEYFSETQRNKGNFPGRFSGRQFSNSRSEMNVSTLELGDSALYLCASSESPGTGGYEQYFGPGTRLTVT.

The count of this clonotype is one. V and J are TRBV4-1 and TRBJ1-3; no clear D. This CDR3 comprises 17 residues. The V and J ends lost 5 bases and 1 base respectively, with 18 bases between them. CDR1 and CDR2 from the germline V gene are MGHRA and YSYEKL. The CDR3 nucleotides read TGCGCCAGCAGCTTCGCGGAAGGGAGATCATCTGGAAACACCATATATTTT. Amino acids: CASSFAEGRSSGNTIYF.

The chain combines TRBV28 with TRBJ1-4; D is possibly TRBD1 (6 bases). The germline V gene encodes CDR1 MDHEN and CDR2 SYDVKM. V was shortened by 5 bases and J by 0 bases, with 13 bases between the two germline ends. The CDR3 has 16 amino acids. CDR3 coding DNA: TGTGCCAGCAGTCCTTGGGACACTCCAACTAATGAAAAACTGTTTTTT. Encoded protein: CASSPWDTPTNEKLFF.

This clonotype was seen a handful of times. The rearrangement uses TRBV12-3 or TRBV12-4 and TRBJ2-1; 12 bases are a match to TRBD2. This CDR3 is built from 16 residues. The V gene end was trimmed by 5 bases and the J gene end by 10 bases; junction bases not matched to a gene: 12. The CDR3 is CASSPASGRAQVEQFF. The CDR3 nucleotides are TGTGCCAGCAGTCCGGCTAGCGGGAGGGCCCAGGTAGAGCAGTTCTTC.

This clonotype is a singleton in its sample. The CDR3 nucleotides are TGTGCCAGCAGTTCCGTGGGCAGCCTTGACTATGGCTACACCTTC. This translates into CASSSVGSLDYGYTF. J is TRBJ1-2 and V is TRBV6-5, with D unclear. The CDR3 length is 15 residues. Germline V CDR1 and CDR2: MNHEY, SVGAGI. V gave up 4 bases and J gave up 3 bases, with 15 bases separating them.

The sample holds many counts of this clonotype. The V gene is TRBV29-1, the J gene TRBJ1-1; D might be TRBD1 (6 bases). V lost 6 bases to trimming and J lost 1 base, with 12 bases between them. The CDR3 has 13 amino acids. Germline V CDR1 and CDR2: SQVTM, ANQGSEA. Here the CDR3 DNA reads TGCAGCGTAGCCGGGACAAGGAACACTGAAGCTTTCTTT. Protein product: CSVAGTRNTEAFF.

This clonotype occurred many times. The gene calls are TRBV29-1 and TRBJ2-2; D not certain. The V gene lost 4 bases and the J gene lost 6 bases, with 9 bases spanning the gap. Germline V CDR1 and CDR2: SQVTM, ANQGSEA. The CDR3 spans 12 residues. CDR3 region: CSVVLPAGELFF. The CDR3 region has the DNA TGCAGCGTTGTTTTACCCGCCGGGGAGCTGTTTTTT.

The rearrangement joins TRBV12-3 or TRBV12-4 to TRBJ2-1; D unclear. Trimming stripped 3 bases from V and 2 bases from J, with 8 bases between. The CDR3 extends over 14 amino acids. CDR3 DNA: TGTGCCAGCAGTTTCGAGACACCCTACAATGAGCAGTTCTTC. Protein: CASSFETPYNEQFF.

In its sample, this clonotype was seen a few times. J is TRBJ2-7 and V is TRBV11-2; D is perhaps TRBD1 or TRBD2 (5 bases each). Germline CDR1 is SGHAT and CDR2 is FQNNGV. This CDR3 region has 17 residues. V was trimmed by 2 bases and J by 5 bases, leaving 22 bases between them. The CDR3 is CASSLSLWDGKRDEQYF. The CDR3, as DNA: TGTGCCAGCAGCTTAAGTTTGTGGGACGGGAAACGCGACGAGCAGTACTTC.

This clonotype was counted between two and nine times. The V and J genes are TRBV27 and TRBJ1-2; D is unresolved. Looked up from germline, CDR1 is MNHEY and CDR2 is SMNVEV (reference sequence). With 6 bases removed from V and 6 bases from J, the gap between germline ends came to 17 bases. This CDR3 comprises 14 residues. CDR3 DNA sequence: TGTGCCAGCAGCCCACGGGGAGGGTGGAATGGCTACACCTTC. Protein product: CASSPRGGWNGYTF.

In this sample, this clonotype turned up a few times. The rearrangement links TRBV30 to TRBJ2-2; D is possibly TRBD1 or TRBD2 (6 bases each). Germline CDR1 is GTSNPN and CDR2 is SVGIG (reference sequence). Trimming cost V 3 bases and J 7 bases, with 18 bases left between them. There are 15 residues in the CDR3. The CDR3 region is CAWSLLRGAGGELFF. In DNA form, the CDR3 reads TGTGCCTGGAGCCTGTTAAGGGGGGCAGGCGGGGAGCTGTTTTTT.

This clonotype was counted only a few times. This sequence joins TRBV5-1 and TRBJ2-2, with D maybe TRBD2 (6 bases). V lost 2 bases and J lost 6, with 14 bases in between. In germline, CDR1 is SGHRS, CDR2 YFSETQ. The CDR3 loop spans 15 amino acids. For the CDR3, the DNA is TGCGCCAGCAGCTTCAGGGACTGGACGGCCGGGGAGCTGTTTTTT. It codes for CASSFRDWTAGELFF.

V is TRBV27 and J is TRBJ1-5, with a weak D call TRBD1 (5 bases). Trimming stripped 2 bases from V and 6 bases from J, with 11 bases between. There are 14 residues in the CDR3. CDR1 is MNHEY, CDR2 SMNVEV, per germline (reference sequence). The CDR3 sequence: CASSLVGGVQPQHF. The DNA for the CDR3 is TGTGCCAGCAGTTTAGTTGGAGGGGTTCAGCCCCAGCATTTT.